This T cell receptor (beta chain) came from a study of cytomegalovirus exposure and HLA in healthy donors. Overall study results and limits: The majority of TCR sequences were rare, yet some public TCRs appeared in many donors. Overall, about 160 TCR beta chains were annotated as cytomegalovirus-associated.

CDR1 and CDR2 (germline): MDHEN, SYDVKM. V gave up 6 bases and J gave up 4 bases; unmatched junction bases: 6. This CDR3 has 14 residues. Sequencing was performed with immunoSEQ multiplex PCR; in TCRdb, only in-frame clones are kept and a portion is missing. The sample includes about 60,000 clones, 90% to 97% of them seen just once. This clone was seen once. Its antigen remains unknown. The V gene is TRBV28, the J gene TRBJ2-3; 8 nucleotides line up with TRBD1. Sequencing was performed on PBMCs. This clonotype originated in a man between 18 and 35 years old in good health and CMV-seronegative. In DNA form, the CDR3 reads TGTGCCAGCAGGCCGACAGGGGTCCCAGATACGCAGTATTTT. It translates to CASRPTGVPDTQYF.